This record concerns one T cell receptor beta chain sequence. This CDR3 region has 15 residues. V lost 4 bases, J lost 2 bases, and 5 bases stayed unmatched. The V gene's germline CDR1 is LNHDA and CDR2 SQIVND (reference sequence). The sample is drawn from a study of shared clonotypes between healthy human individuals. The overall study: CD4 naive cells filled three plates per donor, CD4 memory three, CD8 naive two and CD8 memory one.

The protocol was immunoSEQ multiplex PCR, while the TCRdb copy is restricted to in-frame clones and leaves out a portion. Of some 2,500,000 clones listed, 93% are singletons. The material sequenced was naive CD4+ T cells from PBMCs. Subset here: CD45RA+ positively selected. V and J are TRBV19 and TRBJ1-2; 9 bases match TRBD1. This receptor was obtained from a man younger than 35 in good health. Some clones in this sample may be carry-over from other donors' samples. The CDR3 sequence is CASSTGTGKNYGYTF. CDR3 nucleotides: TGTGCCAGTAGTACTGGGACAGGGAAGAACTATGGCTACACCTTC.